This TCR beta chain was recovered during a study of tumor and adjacent non-tumor tissue in lung cancer. Study at large: Samples averaged about 4.3 million productive TCRbeta reads each.

Germline V lookup: CDR1 PRHDT, CDR2 FYEKMQ (reference sequence). The CDR3 extends over 15 amino acids. The library came from three nested PCR rounds adapted from ARM-PCR protocols. TCRdb analysed the multiplex PCR reads with MiXCR anew, one entry per CDR3 protein. The repertoire holds roughly 75,000 distinct CDR3 sequences, 70% to 90% seen once, with roughly half in the top ten. The template was RNA from unsorted bulk tissue. More than 3 cm separated this lung sample from the edge of the tumor. Regarding this clonotype: At one end, the junction sequence differs from germline, possibly due to a read error.

The source is a man aged 55 to 70 with non-small cell lung cancer. The specimen sequenced was distant non-tumor lung tissue. This rearrangement joins TRBV13 to TRBJ1-1, with D possibly matching TRBD1 (5 bases). The CDR3 region has the DNA TGTGCCAACAGCCAGCAGGGCCTACAGCGCGCTGAAGCTTTCTTT. The encoded protein is CANSQQGLQRAEAFF.